This entry lists 28 T cell receptor beta chains sequenced from one sample in a study of blood T cells in healthy people across ages. The second PCR ran about 6 to 12 cycles with a sample-barcoded 5' primer and J-beta primers. MiXCR, applied by TCRdb to the 5' RACE reads, yields one record per CDR3 protein. The table includes approximately 800,000 distinct CDR3 sequences, 58% detected once. Material for sequencing was blood. The origin of the receptors is a man younger than 40 in good health.

This clonotype was seen only a few times. The rearrangement uses TRBV4-1 and TRBJ1-2; TRBD1 might be the D (5 bases). Germline assignment: CDR1 MGHRA and CDR2 YSYEKL. CDR3 length: 19 residues. Trimming left V 2 bases short and J 4 bases short, with 26 bases between. The CDR3 loop is CASSQRESGWDARSYGYTF. DNA of the CDR3: TGCGCCAGCAGCCAACGGGAGAGCGGGTGGGACGCGCGAAGCTATGGCTACACCTTC.

The V call is TRBV6-5, the J call TRBJ1-4; D not resolved. Germline lookup yields CDR1 MNHEY and CDR2 SVGAGI. The CDR3 contains 13 residues. Trimming stripped 4 bases from V and 4 bases from J, with 7 bases between. The CDR3, as DNA: TGTGCCAGCAGTTTACAGTTTAATGAAAAACTGTTTTTT. This gives the protein CASSLQFNEKLFF.

The V gene is TRBV7-2, the J gene TRBJ1-5; D is unclear. This CDR3 comprises 18 residues. The germline V and J ends were trimmed by 2 bases and 2 bases, with 19 bases remaining between them. Germline V gene lookup returns CDR1 SGHTA and CDR2 FQGNSA. CDR3: CASSLRLHSGGRNQPQHF. The CDR3, as DNA: TGTGCCAGCAGCTTAAGACTCCACTCGGGCGGTCGCAATCAGCCCCAGCATTTT.

V is TRBV20-1 and J is TRBJ2-5; maybe TRBD1 (5 bases). Germline V gene data show CDR1 as DFQATT and CDR2 as SNEGSKA (reference sequence). V lost 6 bases, J lost 11 bases, and 25 bases lay in between. This CDR3 comprises 14 residues. CDR3 nucleotides: TGCAGTGCCCCCGTTAAGCTCGTGGACAATGAGCAGTACTTC. This gives the protein CSAPVKLVDNEQYF.

This clonotype was observed a handful of times. The chain is built from TRBV29-1 and TRBJ2-5; D assignment may be TRBD1 or TRBD2 (5 bases each). Trimming left V 4 bases short and J 9 bases short, with 12 bases between. The germline V gene encodes CDR1 SQVTM and CDR2 ANQGSEA. The length of the CDR3 is 11 residues. The CDR3 sequence: CSVAGLGAQYF. The CDR3, as DNA: TGCAGCGTTGCCGGTTTGGGGGCCCAGTACTTC.

The count of this clonotype is one. This chain connects TRBV20-1 to TRBJ2-5; TRBD2 aligns across 8 bases. The ends lost 5 bases at V and 5 bases at J; junction bases unmatched: 13. The CDR3 contains 15 residues. The germline V gene encodes CDR1 DFQATT and CDR2 SNEGSKA (reference sequence). Here the CDR3 DNA reads TGCAGTGCTGACGGCGGGGGGCCAAGTGGGGAGACCCAGTACTTC. Its protein product is CSADGGGPSGETQYF.

V gene TRBV7-9 combines with J gene TRBJ2-7, with 7 positions matching TRBD1. The CDR3 length is 16 residues. The germline gives CDR1 SEHNR, CDR2 FQNEAQ (reference sequence). V gave up 4 bases and J gave up 0 bases; unmatched junction bases: 9. The CDR3 loop reads CASSSQTGFSSYEQYF. The CDR3 region has the DNA TGTGCCAGCAGCTCCCAGACAGGGTTCAGCTCCTACGAGCAGTACTTC.

The rearrangement uses TRBV27 and TRBJ1-1, with D hard to call. The CDR3 runs to 17 residues. Germline values: CDR1 MNHEY, CDR2 SMNVEV (reference sequence). V shed 6 bases and J shed 4 bases, with 24 bases lying between them. The chain's CDR3 is CASSAGIKIGRTTEAFF. The CDR3 nucleotides read TGTGCCAGCAGCGCGGGGATCAAAATCGGACGGACCACTGAAGCTTTCTTT.

The chain recombines TRBV27 with TRBJ2-5; TRBD1 matches 7 bases. With 8 bases clipped from V and 3 bases from J, the junction kept 9 bases outside the gene matches. The CDR3 consists of 14 residues. The germline V gene has CDR1 MNHEY and CDR2 SMNVEV (reference sequence). The CDR3, as DNA: TGTGCCAGCTATGGGACAGCCGATGAAGAGACCCAGTACTTC. Amino acid sequence: CASYGTADEETQYF.

The chain couples TRBV2 to TRBJ2-7, with D uncertain. CDR1 SNHLY and CDR2 FYNNEI come from the germline V gene. The CDR3 covers 11 residues. V was cut by 8 bases and J by 3 bases, with 8 bases left in between. Here the CDR3 DNA reads TGTGCCAGCCGGATATACTACGAGCAGTACTTC. As protein: CASRIYYEQYF.

This rearrangement joins TRBV30 to TRBJ1-6; D not certain. This CDR3 comprises 15 residues. The germline gives CDR1 GTSNPN, CDR2 SVGIG (reference sequence). Trimming stripped 5 bases from V and 6 bases from J, with 17 bases between. The CDR3, as DNA: TGTGCCTGGGACCGCGCCGGGGTTAGTAATTCACCCCTCCACTTT. This encodes CAWDRAGVSNSPLHF.

The chain carries TRBV12-3 or TRBV12-4 and TRBJ1-1; D gene ambiguous. The CDR3 is 13 residues long. With 2 bases removed from V and 1 base from J, the gap between germline ends came to 5 bases. CDR3 in DNA: TGTGCCAGCAGTTTACATGCGAACACTGAAGCTTTCTTT. This codes for CASSLHANTEAFF.

The CDR3 DNA sequence: TGCGCCAGCAGCTTGGCGGCAGAAGAGACCCAGTACTTC. Translation: CASSLAAEETQYF. The chain links TRBV5-1 to TRBJ2-5; D not resolved. V gave up 0 bases and J gave up 3 bases, with 6 bases separating them. CDR1 is SGHRS, CDR2 YFSETQ, per germline. This CDR3 has 13 residues.

The CDR3, as DNA: TGTGCCAGCAGCCAAGGAATAATCTACGAGCAGTACTTC. It is translated as CASSQGIIYEQYF. The chain couples TRBV14 to TRBJ2-7; D remains ambiguous. V was cut by 1 base and J by 3 bases, with 7 bases left in between. Germline lookup yields CDR1 SGHDN and CDR2 FVKESK. This CDR3 is 13 amino acids long.

This clonotype was seen a handful of times. CDR3: CSVVLAGDYRETQYF. DNA for the CDR3: TGCAGCGTTGTGTTAGCGGGAGATTACCGAGAGACCCAGTACTTC. The rearrangement links TRBV29-1 to TRBJ2-5; 9 bases map to TRBD2. In germline, CDR1 is SQVTM, CDR2 ANQGSEA. Germline trimming cut 4 bases from V and 4 bases from J; bases unmatched to any gene: 10. This CDR3 region has 15 residues.

The chain carries TRBV12-3 or TRBV12-4 and TRBJ1-2; D is unclear. V was clipped by 6 bases and J by 4 bases, with 21 bases between them. The CDR3 has 16 residues. CDR3 sequence reads: CASSPRDRLTPYGYTF. CDR3 coding DNA: TGTGCCAGCAGCCCAAGAGACCGACTCACACCCTATGGCTACACCTTC.

This clonotype has more than one count but fewer than ten. The chain combines TRBV7-8 with TRBJ1-4; D remains unclear. This CDR3 has 15 residues. V lost 5 bases and J lost 5, with 15 bases in between. CDR1 and CDR2 from the germline V gene are SGHVS and FQNEAQ. The CDR3 DNA reads as TGTGCCAGCAGCCCCATACAGAGAATGAATGAAAAACTGTTTTTT. Translating gives CASSPIQRMNEKLFF.

In this sample, this clonotype turned up many times. CDR3 loop: CASSSPGGTDTQYF. The CDR3 coding sequence is TGTGCCAGCAGTTCCCCGGGCGGCACAGATACGCAGTATTTT. This chain links TRBV27 with TRBJ2-3; D uncertain. V lost 4 bases to trimming and J lost 1 base, with 9 bases between them. This CDR3 region has 14 residues. In germline, CDR1 is MNHEY, CDR2 SMNVEV (reference sequence).

This clonotype was counted only a few times. The rearrangement uses TRBV7-9 and TRBJ2-5, with 8 bases matching TRBD1. Germline lookup yields CDR1 SEHNR and CDR2 FQNEAQ (reference sequence). V lost 1 base, J lost 3 bases, and 10 bases stayed unmatched. The CDR3 contains 17 residues. CDR3 amino acids: CASSLGTGFRWEETQYF. For the CDR3, the DNA is TGTGCCAGCAGCTTAGGGACAGGGTTCCGATGGGAAGAGACCCAGTACTTC.

The CDR3 region is CATSGVGTGRKNTEAFF. In nucleotides, the CDR3 is TGTGCCACCAGCGGCGTTGGGACAGGTCGGAAGAACACTGAAGCTTTCTTT. The chain has TRBV15 and TRBJ1-1; 8 bases match TRBD1. In germline, CDR1 is LNHNV, CDR2 YYDKDF (reference sequence). J lost 1 base, V lost 5 bases, and 12 bases had no gene match. The CDR3 totals 17 residues.

J is TRBJ1-2 and V is TRBV27, with D maybe TRBD1 (5 bases). Per germline, CDR1 MNHEY and CDR2 SMNVEV (reference sequence). V dropped 2 bases and J dropped 2 bases, with 15 bases sitting between them. CDR3 size: 16 residues. The chain's CDR3 is CASSLPNTPGNYGYTF. As DNA, the CDR3 is TGTGCCAGCAGTTTACCCAATACCCCAGGGAACTATGGCTACACCTTC.

This clonotype was detected only once. The chain has TRBV7-2 and TRBJ2-7; TRBD2 is a possible D gene (6 bases). CDR1 SGHTA and CDR2 FQGNSA come from the germline V gene. This CDR3 is built from 11 residues. V was trimmed by 4 bases and J by 10 bases, leaving 11 bases between them. The CDR3 DNA follows: TGTGCCAGCAGCTCACGGGGGATTCAGTACTTC. This translates into CASSSRGIQYF.

This clonotype was seen a single time. The genes are TRBV20-1 and TRBJ2-1; 8 bases align to TRBD2. Germline CDR1 DFQATT, CDR2 SNEGSKA (reference sequence). Germline trimming cut 7 bases from V and 8 bases from J; bases unmatched to any gene: 10. The CDR3 has 13 residues. The CDR3 loop reads CSGKREQGDEQFF. The CDR3 DNA sequence: TGCAGTGGAAAGCGGGAGCAGGGCGATGAGCAGTTCTTC.

The V call is TRBV20-1, the J call TRBJ2-5, with 10 bases fitting TRBD2. The assigned J gene may be wrong: the sequence end matches TRBJ2-7 better. Germline lookup yields CDR1 DFQATT and CDR2 SNEGSKA (reference sequence). CDR3 length equals 15 residues. CDR3 loop: CSGASGRDGSNEQYF. The CDR3, as DNA: TGCAGTGGGGCTAGCGGGAGAGACGGGTCGAACGAGCAGTACTTC.

This rearrangement joins TRBV6-6 to TRBJ1-1; a possible D gene is TRBD1 (5 bases). The CDR3 contains 12 residues. CDR1 MNHNY and CDR2 SVGAGI come from the germline V gene (reference sequence). Trimming took off 6 bases at V and 7 bases at J, with 12 bases between the two ends. CDR3 protein: CASRAFRVEAFF. The CDR3 bases are TGTGCCAGCAGGGCATTCAGGGTTGAAGCTTTCTTT.

The genes are TRBV29-1 and TRBJ1-2; D unclear. Germline V gene lookup returns CDR1 SQVTM and CDR2 ANQGSEA. This CDR3 has 13 residues. Deletions cut 0 bases from V and 7 bases from J, with 12 bases between. CDR3 DNA sequence: TGCAGCGTTGAAGATAGGCGGAGACTTGGCTACACCTTC. It codes for CSVEDRRRLGYTF.

J is TRBJ1-5 and V is TRBV7-8, with D possibly matching TRBD1 (5 bases). There are 17 residues in the CDR3. Trimming took off 5 bases at V and 5 bases at J, with 22 bases between the two ends. The germline gives CDR1 SGHVS, CDR2 FQNEAQ. The CDR3 nucleotides read TGTGCCAGCAGCCCATTTGCTGGGGGTAGAGGGCATCAGCCCCAGCATTTT. This codes for CASSPFAGGRGHQPQHF.

In this sample, this clonotype turned up a few times. The chain employs TRBV4-2 and TRBJ1-2; D may be TRBD1 (5 bases). V dropped 6 bases and J dropped 1 base, with 9 bases sitting between them. The CDR3 runs 13 residues. Germline V gene data show CDR1 as LGHNA and CDR2 as YNFKEQ. CDR3 region: CASSRGNNYGYTF. The CDR3 nucleotides read TGTGCCAGCAGTAGGGGTAATAACTATGGCTACACCTTC.